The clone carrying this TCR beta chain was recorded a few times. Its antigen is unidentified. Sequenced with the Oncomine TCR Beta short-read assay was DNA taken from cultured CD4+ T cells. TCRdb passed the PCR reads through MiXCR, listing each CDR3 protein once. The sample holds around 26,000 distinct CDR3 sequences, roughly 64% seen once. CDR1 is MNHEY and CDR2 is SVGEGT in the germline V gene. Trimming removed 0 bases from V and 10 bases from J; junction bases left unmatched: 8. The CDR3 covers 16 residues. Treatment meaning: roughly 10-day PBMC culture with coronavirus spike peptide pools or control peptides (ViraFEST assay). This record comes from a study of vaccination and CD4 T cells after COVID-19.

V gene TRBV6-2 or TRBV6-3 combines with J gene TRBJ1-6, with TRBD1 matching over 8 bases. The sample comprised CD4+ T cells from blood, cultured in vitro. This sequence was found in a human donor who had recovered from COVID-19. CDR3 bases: TGTGCCAGCAGTTACTCAGGGGCAGGGGGCAACTCACCCCTCCACTTT. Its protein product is CASSYSGAGGNSPLHF.